This TCR beta chain stems from a study of cytomegalovirus exposure and HLA in healthy donors. General study findings and limits: The study assumed roughly uniform donor sequencing depth for presence/absence analyses.

The primer mix had 60 Vbeta and 13 Jbeta primers. Sequencing used immunoSEQ multiplex PCR; TCRdb keeps in-frame clones, though not all of them. The sample lists 150,000 or so clones, roughly 80% occurring once. Note on this clone: Its antigen is currently unknown.

The V segment lost 0 bases and the J segment 5 bases; nucleotides outside the gene matches: 12. This CDR3 contains 17 residues. Germline assignment: CDR1 SGDLS and CDR2 YYNGEE. The source of this sequence is a male donor in good health and CMV-seronegative. The rearrangement uses TRBV9 and TRBJ2-7; 9 positions agree with TRBD2. Specimen: PBMCs. CDR3 amino acids: CASSVGSLSGRSDEQYF. The CDR3 DNA sequence: TGTGCCAGCAGCGTAGGGAGCCTCAGCGGGAGGTCGGACGAGCAGTACTTC.